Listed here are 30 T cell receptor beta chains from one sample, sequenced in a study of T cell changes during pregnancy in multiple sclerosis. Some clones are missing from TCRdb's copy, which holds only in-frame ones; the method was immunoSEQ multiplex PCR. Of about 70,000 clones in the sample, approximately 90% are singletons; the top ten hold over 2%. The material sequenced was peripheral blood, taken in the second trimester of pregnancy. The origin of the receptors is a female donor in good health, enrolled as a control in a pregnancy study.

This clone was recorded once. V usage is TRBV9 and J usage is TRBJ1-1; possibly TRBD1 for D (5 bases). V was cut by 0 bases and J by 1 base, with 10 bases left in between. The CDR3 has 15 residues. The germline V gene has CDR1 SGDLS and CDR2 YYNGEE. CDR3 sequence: CASSVEGRGNTEAFF. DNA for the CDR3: TGTGCCAGCAGCGTAGAAGGTAGGGGGAACACTGAAGCTTTCTTT. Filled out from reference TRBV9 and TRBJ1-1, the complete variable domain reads DSGVTQTPKHLITATGQRVTLRCSPRSGDLSVYWYQQSLDQGLQFLIQYYNGEERAKGNILERFSAQQFPDLHSELNLSSLELGDSALYFCASSVEGRGNTEAFFGQGTRLTVV.

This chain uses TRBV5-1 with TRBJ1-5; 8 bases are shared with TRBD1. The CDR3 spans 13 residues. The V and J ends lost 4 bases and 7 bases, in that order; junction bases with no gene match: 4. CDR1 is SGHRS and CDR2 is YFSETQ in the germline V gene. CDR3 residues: CASSLGTGQPQHF. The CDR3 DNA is TGCGCCAGCAGCCTAGGGACAGGCCAGCCCCAGCATTTT. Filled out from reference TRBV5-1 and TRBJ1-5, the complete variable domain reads KAGVTQTPRYLIKTRGQQVTLSCSPISGHRSVSWYQQTPGQGLQFLFEYFSETQRNKGNFPGRFSGRQFSNSRSEMNVSTLELGDSALYLCASSLGTGQPQHFGDGTRLSIL.

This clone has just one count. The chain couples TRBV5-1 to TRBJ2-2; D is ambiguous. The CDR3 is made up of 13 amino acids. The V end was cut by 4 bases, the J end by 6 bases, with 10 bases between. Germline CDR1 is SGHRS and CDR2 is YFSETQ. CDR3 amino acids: CASSLVVSGELFF. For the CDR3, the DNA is TGCGCCAGCAGCCTGGTCGTGTCCGGGGAGCTGTTTTTT.

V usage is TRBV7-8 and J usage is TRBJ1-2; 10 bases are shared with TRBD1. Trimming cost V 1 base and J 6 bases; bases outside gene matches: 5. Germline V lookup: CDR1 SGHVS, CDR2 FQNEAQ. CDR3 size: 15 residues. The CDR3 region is CASSLVPGTGDGYTF. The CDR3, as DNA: TGTGCCAGCAGCTTAGTCCCCGGGACAGGGGATGGCTACACCTTC.

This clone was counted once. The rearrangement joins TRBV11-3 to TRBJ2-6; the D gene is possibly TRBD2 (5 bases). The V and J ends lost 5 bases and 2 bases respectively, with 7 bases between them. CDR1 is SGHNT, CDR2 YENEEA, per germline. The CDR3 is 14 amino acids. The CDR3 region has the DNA TGTGCCAGCAGCCCCGGGGCTGGGGCCAACGTCCTGACTTTC. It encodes CASSPGAGANVLTF.

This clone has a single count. CDR3 region: CASSVLGQEQETQYF. The CDR3 region has the DNA TGTGCCAGCAGTGTCCTAGGACAGGAACAAGAGACCCAGTACTTC. The genes are TRBV25-1 and TRBJ2-5, with 7 bases matching TRBD1. The ends lost 4 bases at V and 2 bases at J; junction bases unmatched: 7. Germline CDR1 reads MGHDK; CDR2 reads SYGVNS. The length of the CDR3 is 15 residues.

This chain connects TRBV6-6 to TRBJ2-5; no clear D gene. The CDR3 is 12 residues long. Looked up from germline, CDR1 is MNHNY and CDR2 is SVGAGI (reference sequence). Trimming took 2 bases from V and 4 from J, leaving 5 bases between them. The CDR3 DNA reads TGTGCCAGCAGTTACGTCTTAGAGACCCAGTACTTC. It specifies CASSYVLETQYF.

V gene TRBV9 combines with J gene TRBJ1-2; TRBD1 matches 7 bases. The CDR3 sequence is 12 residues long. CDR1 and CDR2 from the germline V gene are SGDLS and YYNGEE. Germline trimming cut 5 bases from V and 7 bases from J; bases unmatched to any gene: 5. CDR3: CASRTGVFGYTF. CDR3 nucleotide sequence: TGTGCCAGCAGAACAGGGGTCTTTGGCTACACCTTC.

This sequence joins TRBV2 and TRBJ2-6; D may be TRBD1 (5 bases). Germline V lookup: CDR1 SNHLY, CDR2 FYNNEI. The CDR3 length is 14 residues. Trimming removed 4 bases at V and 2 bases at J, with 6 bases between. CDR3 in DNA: TGTGCCAGCAGTGTCAGGGCTGGGGCCAACGTCCTGACTTTC. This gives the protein CASSVRAGANVLTF.

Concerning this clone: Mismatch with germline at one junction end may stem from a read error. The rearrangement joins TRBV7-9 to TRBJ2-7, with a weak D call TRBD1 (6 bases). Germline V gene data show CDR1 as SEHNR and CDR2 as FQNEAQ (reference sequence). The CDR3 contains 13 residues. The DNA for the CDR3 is TGTGCCAGCAGCTTATTGGGCTTGGGACACCATAACTTC. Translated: CASSLLGLGHHNF.

Written as DNA, the CDR3 is TGTGCCAGCAGCTCCCAGACTAGCCAGGGGGAGCTGTTTTTT. Translating it yields CASSSQTSQGELFF. This rearrangement joins TRBV7-8 to TRBJ2-2; TRBD2 aligns across 7 bases. CDR3 length: 14 residues. The junction had 7 bases not matched to a gene; V was cut back by 4 bases and J by 8 bases. CDR1 and CDR2 from the germline V gene are SGHVS and FQNEAQ.

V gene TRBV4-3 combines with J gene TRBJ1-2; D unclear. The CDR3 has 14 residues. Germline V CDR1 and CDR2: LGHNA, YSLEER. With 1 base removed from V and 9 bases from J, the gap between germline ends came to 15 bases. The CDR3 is CASSQGSRTGSYTF. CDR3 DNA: TGCGCCAGCAGCCAAGGGTCTAGGACGGGGAGCTACACCTTC.

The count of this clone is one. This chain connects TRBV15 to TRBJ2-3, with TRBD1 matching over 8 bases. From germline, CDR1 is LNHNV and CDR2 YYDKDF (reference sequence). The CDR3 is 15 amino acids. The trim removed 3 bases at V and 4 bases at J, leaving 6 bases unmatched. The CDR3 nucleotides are TGTGCCACCAGCAGCGACAGGGGTTGGTCAGATACGCAGTATTTT. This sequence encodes CATSSDRGWSDTQYF.

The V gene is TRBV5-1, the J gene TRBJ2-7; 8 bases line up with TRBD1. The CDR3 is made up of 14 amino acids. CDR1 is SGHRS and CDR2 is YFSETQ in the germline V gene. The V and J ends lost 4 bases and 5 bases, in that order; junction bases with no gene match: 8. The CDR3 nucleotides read TGCGCCAGCAGCCTACCGACAGGGGTGGACGAGCAGTACTTC. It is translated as CASSLPTGVDEQYF.

CDR3 residues: CASSKEGQGVEETQYF. The CDR3 bases are TGTGCCAGCAGCAAAGAGGGACAGGGTGTGGAAGAGACCCAGTACTTC. J is TRBJ2-5 and V is TRBV21-1; no DNA check was done on the table's D call, TRBD1. TRBV21-1 is noted as a pseudogene. CDR3 length: 16 residues.

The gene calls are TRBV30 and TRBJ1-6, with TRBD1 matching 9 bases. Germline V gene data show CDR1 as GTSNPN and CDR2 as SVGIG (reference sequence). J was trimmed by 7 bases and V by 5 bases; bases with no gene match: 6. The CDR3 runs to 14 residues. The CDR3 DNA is TGTGCCTGGGGGACAGGGTATAGGAATTCACCCCTCCACTTT. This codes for CAWGTGYRNSPLHF.

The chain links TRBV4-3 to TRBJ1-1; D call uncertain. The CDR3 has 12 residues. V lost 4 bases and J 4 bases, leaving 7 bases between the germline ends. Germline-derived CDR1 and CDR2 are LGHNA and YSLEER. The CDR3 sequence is CASSPRGTEAFF. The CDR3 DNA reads TGCGCCAGCAGCCCGCGGGGCACTGAAGCTTTCTTT.

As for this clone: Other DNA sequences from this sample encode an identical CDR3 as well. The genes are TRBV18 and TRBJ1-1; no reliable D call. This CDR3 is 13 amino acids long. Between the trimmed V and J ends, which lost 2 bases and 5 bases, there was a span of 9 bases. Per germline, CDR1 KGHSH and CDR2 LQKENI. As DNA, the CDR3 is TGTGCCAGCTCACCAACCGGCGGAACTGAAGCTTTCTTT. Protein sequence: CASSPTGGTEAFF.

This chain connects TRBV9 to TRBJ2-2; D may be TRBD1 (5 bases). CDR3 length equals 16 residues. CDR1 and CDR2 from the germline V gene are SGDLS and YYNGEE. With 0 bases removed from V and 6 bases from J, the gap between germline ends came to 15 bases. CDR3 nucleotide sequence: TGTGCCAGCAGCGTAGATCCAGGGATTAGGGCCGGGGAGCTGTTTTTT. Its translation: CASSVDPGIRAGELFF.

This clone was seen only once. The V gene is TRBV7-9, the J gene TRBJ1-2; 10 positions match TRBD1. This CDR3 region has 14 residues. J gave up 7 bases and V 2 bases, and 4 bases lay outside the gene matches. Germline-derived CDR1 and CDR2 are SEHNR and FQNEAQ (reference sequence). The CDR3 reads CASSLTGQGGGYTF. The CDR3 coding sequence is TGTGCCAGCAGCTTAACCGGACAGGGGGGTGGCTACACCTTC.

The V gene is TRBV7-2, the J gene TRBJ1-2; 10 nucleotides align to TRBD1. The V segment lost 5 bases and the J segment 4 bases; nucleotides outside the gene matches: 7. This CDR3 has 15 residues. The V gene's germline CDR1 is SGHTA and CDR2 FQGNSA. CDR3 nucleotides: TGTGCCAGCAGCCCGTCCGGGACAGGGGCCTATGGCTACACCTTC. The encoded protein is CASSPSGTGAYGYTF. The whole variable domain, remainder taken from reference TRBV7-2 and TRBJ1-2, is GAGVSQSPSNKVTEKGKDVELRCDPISGHTALYWYRQSLGQGLEFLIYFQGNSAPDKSGLPSDRFSAERTGGSVSTLTIQRTQQEDSAVYLCASSPSGTGAYGYTFGSGTRLTVV.

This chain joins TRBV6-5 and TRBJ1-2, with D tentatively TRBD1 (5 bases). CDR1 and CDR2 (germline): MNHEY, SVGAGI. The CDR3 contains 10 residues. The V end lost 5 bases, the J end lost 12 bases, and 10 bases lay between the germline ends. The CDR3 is CASSEGRHTF. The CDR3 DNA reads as TGTGCCAGCAGTGAGGGGAGGCACACCTTC.

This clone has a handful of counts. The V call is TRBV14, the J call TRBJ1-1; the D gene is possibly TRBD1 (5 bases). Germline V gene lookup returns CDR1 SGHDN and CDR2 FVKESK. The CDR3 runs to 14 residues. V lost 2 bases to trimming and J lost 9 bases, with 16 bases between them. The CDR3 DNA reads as TGTGCCAGCAGCCAACGCGGGGGACCCCTGCAAGCTTTCTTT. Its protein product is CASSQRGGPLQAFF.

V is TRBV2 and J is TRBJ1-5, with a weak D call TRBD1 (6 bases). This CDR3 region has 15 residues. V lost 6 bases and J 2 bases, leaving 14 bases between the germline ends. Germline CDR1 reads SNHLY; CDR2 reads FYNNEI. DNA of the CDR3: TGTGCCAGCAGCAGGGGTTATTACGGCAATCAGCCCCAGCATTTT. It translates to CASSRGYYGNQPQHF. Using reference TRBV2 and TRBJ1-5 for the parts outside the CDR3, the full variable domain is EPEVTQTPSHQVTQMGQEVILRCVPISNHLYFYWYRQILGQKVEFLVSFYNNEISEKSEIFDDQFSVERPDGSNFTLKIRSTKLEDSAMYFCASSRGYYGNQPQHFGDGTRLSIL.

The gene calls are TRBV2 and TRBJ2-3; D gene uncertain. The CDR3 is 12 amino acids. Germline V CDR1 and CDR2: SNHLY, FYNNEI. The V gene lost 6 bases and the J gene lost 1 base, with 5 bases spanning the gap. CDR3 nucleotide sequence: TGTGCCAGCAGCCAGGGCACAGATACGCAGTATTTT. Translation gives CASSQGTDTQYF. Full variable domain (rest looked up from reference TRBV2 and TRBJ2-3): EPEVTQTPSHQVTQMGQEVILRCVPISNHLYFYWYRQILGQKVEFLVSFYNNEISEKSEIFDDQFSVERPDGSNFTLKIRSTKLEDSAMYFCASSQGTDTQYFGPGTRLTVL.

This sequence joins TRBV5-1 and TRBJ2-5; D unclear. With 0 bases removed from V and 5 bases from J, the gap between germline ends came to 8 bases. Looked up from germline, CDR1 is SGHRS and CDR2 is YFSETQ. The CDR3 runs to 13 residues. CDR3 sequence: CASSLDHEETQYF. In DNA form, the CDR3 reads TGCGCCAGCAGCTTGGACCACGAGGAGACCCAGTACTTC.

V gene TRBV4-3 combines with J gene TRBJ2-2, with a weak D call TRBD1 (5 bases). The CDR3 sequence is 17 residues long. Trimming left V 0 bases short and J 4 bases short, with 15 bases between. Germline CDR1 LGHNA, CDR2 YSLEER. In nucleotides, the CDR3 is TGCGCCAGCAGCCAAGAATTATACAGGTCTGTCACCGGGGAGCTGTTTTTT. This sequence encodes CASSQELYRSVTGELFF.

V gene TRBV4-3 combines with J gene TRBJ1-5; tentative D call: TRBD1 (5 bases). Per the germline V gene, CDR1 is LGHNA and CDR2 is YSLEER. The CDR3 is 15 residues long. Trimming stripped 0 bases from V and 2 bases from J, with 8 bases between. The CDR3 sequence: CASSQDRVGNQPQHF. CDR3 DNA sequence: TGCGCCAGCAGCCAAGACAGGGTTGGCAATCAGCCCCAGCATTTT.

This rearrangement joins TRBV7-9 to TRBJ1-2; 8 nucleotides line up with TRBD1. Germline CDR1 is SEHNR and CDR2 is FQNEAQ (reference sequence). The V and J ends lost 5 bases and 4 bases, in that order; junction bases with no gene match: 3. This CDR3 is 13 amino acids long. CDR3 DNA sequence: TGTGCCAGCAGCACGGGACAGGTCTATGGCTACACCTTC. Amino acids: CASSTGQVYGYTF.

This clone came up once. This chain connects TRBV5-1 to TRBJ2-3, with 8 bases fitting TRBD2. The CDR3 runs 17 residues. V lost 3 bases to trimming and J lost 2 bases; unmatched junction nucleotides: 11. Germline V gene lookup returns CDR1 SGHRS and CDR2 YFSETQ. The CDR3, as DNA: TGCGCCAGCAGCTCAACGGGACTAGTGGGACTCACAGATACGCAGTATTTT. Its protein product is CASSSTGLVGLTDTQYF.